The clone carrying this T cell receptor (beta chain) occurred once. From the RACE reads, TCRdb called clonotypes with MiXCR, one entry per CDR3 protein. The table shows 150,000 to 200,000 distinct CDR3 sequences, with 30% occurring only once. Time point in this sample: pre-sensitization, week 0. Treatment specified: therapeutic diphenylcyclopropenone sensitization with weekly scalp DPC. The V and J ends lost 5 bases and 7 bases respectively, with 12 bases between them. Germline V CDR1 and CDR2: MDHEN, SYDVKM. CDR3 length equals 13 residues. The data stem from a study of human T cells and chemical hapten exposure.

This TCR derives from a woman aged 25-40 years with alopecia areata. Some clones in this sample may be carry-over from other donors' samples. Material: whole blood, obtained in connection with sensitization to the hapten diphenylcyclopropenone (DPC). This sequence joins TRBV28 and TRBJ1-5, with a possible D match to TRBD1 (6 bases). The CDR3 loop is CASSDLQGQPQHF. The CDR3 DNA reads as TGTGCCAGCAGTGACCTGCAGGGGCAGCCCCAGCATTTT.